This section outlines one TCR beta chain sequence together with its context. This entry comes from a study of blood T cell repertoires in COVID-19. As for the study in general: Whether acute or convalescent, the COVID-19 samples came from the United States, Italy and Spain. The cDNA or gDNA used as material had been derived from T cells, B-cell-depleted T cells, or PBMCs.

This CDR3 has 15 amino acids. The J segment lost 5 bases and the V segment lost 0 bases, leaving 1 base of the junction unmatched. Germline V gene lookup returns CDR1 MNHEY and CDR2 SVGAGI. As originally analysed: Reference gene primers were amplified, and this amplification served to estimate nucleated cell counts. Clones were sequenced by immunoSEQ multiplex PCR, and TCRdb holds only the in-frame ones, with some missing. The V and J calls and clone size were taken over from that table, and D and trimming were inferred from the DNA. The data contain about 19,000 clones, 86% of them singletons. Source material: peripheral blood. The sequence derives from a human donor in a cohort sampled during active COVID-19. V and J are TRBV6-5 and TRBJ2-5, with TRBD1 matching over 12 bases. The CDR3 DNA is TGTGCCAGCAGTTACTCCGGGACAGGGGGCGAGACCCAGTACTTC. Translating it yields CASSYSGTGGETQYF.